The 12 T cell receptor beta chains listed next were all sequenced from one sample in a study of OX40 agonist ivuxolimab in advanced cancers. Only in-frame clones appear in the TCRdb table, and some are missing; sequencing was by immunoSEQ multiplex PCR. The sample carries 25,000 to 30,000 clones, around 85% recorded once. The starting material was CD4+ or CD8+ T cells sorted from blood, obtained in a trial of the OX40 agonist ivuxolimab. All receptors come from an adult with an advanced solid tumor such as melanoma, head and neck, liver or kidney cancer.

This CDR3 is CASSFSGSAFEQYF. The CDR3 DNA is TGCGCCAGCAGCTTTAGCGGGAGCGCCTTCGAGCAGTACTTC. The chain joins TRBV5-1 to TRBJ2-5; 9 bases agree with TRBD2. Matching the DNA end better, TRBJ2-7 makes the J call doubtful. The CDR3 spans 14 residues. Germline V gene sequence: CDR1 SGHRS, CDR2 YFSETQ.

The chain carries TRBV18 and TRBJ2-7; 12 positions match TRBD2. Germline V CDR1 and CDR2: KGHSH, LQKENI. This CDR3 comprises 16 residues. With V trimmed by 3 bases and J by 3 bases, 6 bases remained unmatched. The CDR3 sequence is CASSPLPSGRDYEQYF. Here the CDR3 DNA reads TGTGCCAGCTCACCCCTACCTAGCGGGAGGGACTACGAGCAGTACTTC.

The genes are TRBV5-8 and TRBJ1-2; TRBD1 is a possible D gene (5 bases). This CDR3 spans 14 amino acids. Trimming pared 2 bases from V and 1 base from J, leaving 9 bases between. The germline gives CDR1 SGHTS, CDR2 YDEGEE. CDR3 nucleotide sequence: TGTGCCAGCAGCTTTAGGGACCTTAACTATGGCTACACCTTC. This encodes CASSFRDLNYGYTF.

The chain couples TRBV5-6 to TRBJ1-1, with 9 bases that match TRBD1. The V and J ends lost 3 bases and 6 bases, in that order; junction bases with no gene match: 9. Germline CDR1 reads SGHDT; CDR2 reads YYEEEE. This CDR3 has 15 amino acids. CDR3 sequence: CASSWTGARHPEAFF. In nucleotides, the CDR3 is TGTGCCAGCAGCTGGACAGGGGCCCGACACCCTGAAGCTTTCTTT. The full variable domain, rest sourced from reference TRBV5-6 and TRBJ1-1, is DAGVTQSPTHLIKTRGQQVTLRCSPKSGHDTVSWYQQALGQGPQFIFQYYEEEERQRGNFPDRFSGHQFPNYSSELNVNALLLGDSALYLCASSWTGARHPEAFFGQGTRLTVV.

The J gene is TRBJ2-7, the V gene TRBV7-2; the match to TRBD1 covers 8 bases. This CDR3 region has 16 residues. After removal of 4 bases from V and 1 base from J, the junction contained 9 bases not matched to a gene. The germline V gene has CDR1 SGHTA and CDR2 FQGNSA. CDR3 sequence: CASSWGRQGRSYEQYF. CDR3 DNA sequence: TGTGCCAGCAGCTGGGGGCGACAGGGGAGATCCTACGAGCAGTACTTC.

The CDR3 nucleotides read TGTGCCAGCAGCCAATACCTTAGCGGGGGGGGCCTTGATACGCAGTATTTT. Its protein product is CASSQYLSGGGLDTQYF. The chain is built from TRBV13 and TRBJ2-3; TRBD2 agrees at 11 bases. V was pared by 5 bases and J by 6 bases, with 13 bases of the junction left unmatched. CDR3 size: 17 residues. CDR1 and CDR2 from the germline V gene are PRHDT and FYEKMQ (reference sequence).

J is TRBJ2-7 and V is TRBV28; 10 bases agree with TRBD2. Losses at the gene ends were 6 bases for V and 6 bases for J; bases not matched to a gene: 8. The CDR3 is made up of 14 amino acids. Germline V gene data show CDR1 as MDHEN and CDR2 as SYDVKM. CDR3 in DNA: TGTGCCAGCAGAAGCGGGAGGGCCTGGCTCGAGCAGTACTTC. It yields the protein CASRSGRAWLEQYF. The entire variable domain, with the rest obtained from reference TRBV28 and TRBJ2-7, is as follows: DVKVTQSSRYLVKRTGEKVFLECVQDMDHENMFWYRQDPGLGLRLIYFSYDVKMKEKGDIPEGYSVSREKKERFSLILESASTNQTSMYLCASRSGRAWLEQYFGPGTRLTVT.

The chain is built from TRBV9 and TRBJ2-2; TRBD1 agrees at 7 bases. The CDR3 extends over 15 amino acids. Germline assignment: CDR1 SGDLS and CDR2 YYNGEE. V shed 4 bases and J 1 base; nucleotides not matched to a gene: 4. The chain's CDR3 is CASSIWTGNTGELFF. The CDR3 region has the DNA TGTGCCAGCAGCATATGGACAGGGAACACCGGGGAGCTGTTTTTT.

In DNA form, the CDR3 reads TGCGCCAGCAGCCCATTAGCGGGGGGCTCCTACAATGAGCAGTTCTTC. Amino acid sequence: CASSPLAGGSYNEQFF. The gene calls are TRBV4-1 and TRBJ2-1, with 10 bases aligning to TRBD2. J gave up 0 bases and V 4 bases, and 3 bases lay outside the gene matches. The germline V gene encodes CDR1 MGHRA and CDR2 YSYEKL. The CDR3 contains 16 residues.

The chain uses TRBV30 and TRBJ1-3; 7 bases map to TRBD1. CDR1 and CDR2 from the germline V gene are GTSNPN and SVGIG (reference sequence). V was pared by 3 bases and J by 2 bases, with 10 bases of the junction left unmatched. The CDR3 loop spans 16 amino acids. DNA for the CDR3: TGTGCCTGGAGGGCCCGGGACAGCGTACCTGGAAACACCATATATTTT. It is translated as CAWRARDSVPGNTIYF.

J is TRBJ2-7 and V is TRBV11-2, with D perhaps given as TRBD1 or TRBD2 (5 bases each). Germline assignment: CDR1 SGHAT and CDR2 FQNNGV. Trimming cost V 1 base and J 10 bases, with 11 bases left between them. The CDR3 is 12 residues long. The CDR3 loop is CASSLARDRQYF. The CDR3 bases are TGTGCCAGCAGCTTAGCCAGGGACCGACAGTACTTC.

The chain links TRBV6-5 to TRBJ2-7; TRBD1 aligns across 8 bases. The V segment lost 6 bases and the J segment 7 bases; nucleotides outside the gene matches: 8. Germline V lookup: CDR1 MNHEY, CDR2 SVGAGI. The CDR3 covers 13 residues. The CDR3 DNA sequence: TGTGCCAGCAGACCAGGGACAGGTCGTGAGCAGTACTTC. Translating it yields CASRPGTGREQYF.